Shown below are 16 T cell receptor beta chains from a single sample sequenced in a study of T cells after posttransplantation cyclophosphamide. Sequencing was performed with immunoSEQ multiplex PCR; in TCRdb, only in-frame clones are kept and a portion is missing. The sample shows some 20,000 clones, less than 99% of them seen only once. The naive gate required viable CD3+CD4+ or CD3+CD8+ cells with CCR7+CD45RA+CD45RO-CD95-CD27+CD28+ phenotype. The sequencing sample was made of naive CD4+ T cells sorted from PBMCs. The receptors derive from a man between 35 and 55 years old in good health, CMV-negative, and a related stem cell transplant donor.

This clone has only one observation. This rearrangement joins TRBV5-1 to TRBJ2-5; TRBD2 matches 7 bases. The V segment lost 2 bases and the J segment 1 base; nucleotides outside the gene matches: 5. The CDR3 has 15 amino acids. Germline values: CDR1 SGHRS, CDR2 YFSETQ. The CDR3 spells CASSFGLAVQETQYF. In DNA form, the CDR3 reads TGCGCCAGCAGCTTCGGGCTAGCGGTCCAAGAGACCCAGTACTTC.

The V and J genes are TRBV9 and TRBJ1-3; perhaps TRBD1 as D (5 bases). In germline, CDR1 is SGDLS, CDR2 YYNGEE. V shed 4 bases and J shed 0 bases, with 20 bases lying between them. This CDR3 has 18 amino acids. The DNA for the CDR3 is TGTGCCAGCAGCCCCCTCTTGACAGCCGACTCCTCTGGAAACACCATATATTTT. Encoded protein: CASSPLLTADSSGNTIYF.

This clone was seen just once. The chain uses TRBV27 and TRBJ2-3, with no clear D. CDR3 length equals 16 residues. Trimming stripped 3 bases from V and 2 bases from J, with 15 bases between. The germline V gene has CDR1 MNHEY and CDR2 SMNVEV (reference sequence). This CDR3 is CASSLTPSAPTDTQYF. Written as DNA, the CDR3 is TGTGCCAGCAGTTTGACGCCCAGCGCCCCCACAGATACGCAGTATTTT.

The genes are TRBV5-5 and TRBJ2-7, with D unclear. This CDR3 is built from 15 residues. V was shortened by 3 bases and J by 0 bases, with 13 bases between the two germline ends. Per germline, CDR1 SGHKS and CDR2 YYEKEE (reference sequence). The CDR3 loop reads CASSSVDFPSYEQYF. CDR3 nucleotides: TGTGCCAGCAGCTCCGTCGACTTCCCCTCCTACGAGCAGTACTTC.

The gene calls are TRBV6-1 and TRBJ1-1; D possibly corresponds to TRBD1 (6 bases). Per germline, CDR1 MNHNS and CDR2 SASEGT. V shed 4 bases and J shed 0 bases, with 15 bases lying between them. The CDR3 covers 16 residues. The CDR3 sequence: CASSGRGGRLNTEAFF. In DNA, the CDR3 is TGTGCCAGCAGTGGTCGCGGGGGCCGCTTGAACACTGAAGCTTTCTTT.

V usage is TRBV7-9 and J usage is TRBJ1-3; D is ambiguous. The CDR3 covers 13 residues. The ends were cut back, 1 base at V and 4 bases at J, with 5 bases in the middle. Germline values: CDR1 SEHNR, CDR2 FQNEAQ (reference sequence). CDR3 DNA sequence: TGTGCCAGCAGCTTAGTTCCGGGAAACACCATATATTTT. This gives the protein CASSLVPGNTIYF.

The rearrangement joins TRBV9 to TRBJ1-2, with 8 bases that match TRBD1. CDR1 and CDR2 (germline): SGDLS, YYNGEE. V dropped 3 bases and J dropped 1; count of bases not matched to a gene: 5. The length of the CDR3 is 15 residues. This CDR3 reads CASSARTGSNYGYTF. The DNA for the CDR3 is TGTGCCAGCAGCGCACGGACAGGGAGTAACTATGGCTACACCTTC. Supplemented by reference TRBV9 and TRBJ1-2, the full variable domain reads DSGVTQTPKHLITATGQRVTLRCSPRSGDLSVYWYQQSLDQGLQFLIQYYNGEERAKGNILERFSAQQFPDLHSELNLSSLELGDSALYFCASSARTGSNYGYTFGSGTRLTVV.

This clone was seen once. The chain combines TRBV7-2 with TRBJ2-5; D call uncertain. The CDR3 totals 13 residues. Trimming removed 1 base at V and 0 bases at J, with 3 bases between. The germline V gene encodes CDR1 SGHTA and CDR2 FQGNSA. The CDR3 here is CASSLGDQETQYF. CDR3 nucleotide sequence: TGTGCCAGCAGCTTAGGAGACCAAGAGACCCAGTACTTC.

The CDR3 nucleotides read TGTGCCAGCAGCTTATATGGAGAGGCCAAAAACATTCAGTACTTC. Residues: CASSLYGEAKNIQYF. The rearrangement links TRBV11-2 to TRBJ2-4; D gene uncertain. The CDR3 runs 15 residues. From germline, CDR1 is SGHAT and CDR2 FQNNGV. V dropped 2 bases and J dropped 1 base, with 9 bases sitting between them. Based on the CDR3 plus reference TRBV11-2 and TRBJ2-4, the full variable domain is EAGVAQSPRYKIIEKRQSVAFWCNPISGHATLYWYQQILGQGPKLLIQFQNNGVVDDSQLPKDRFSAERLKGVDSTLKIQPAKLEDSAVYLCASSLYGEAKNIQYFGAGTRLSVL.

This clone was detected only once. This sequence joins TRBV6-5 and TRBJ1-3, with D possibly TRBD1 on 5 matching bases. The germline gives CDR1 MNHEY, CDR2 SVGAGI. The CDR3 totals 13 residues. Deletions cut 8 bases from V and 4 bases from J, with 12 bases between. CDR3 sequence reads: CASSRKGGNTIYF. Written as DNA, the CDR3 is TGTGCCAGCTCGAGAAAGGGGGGAAACACCATATATTTT.

V and J are TRBV7-2 and TRBJ2-7; 8 bases are shared with TRBD1. Germline-derived CDR1 and CDR2 are SGHTA and FQGNSA. Germline trimming cut 5 bases from V and 5 bases from J; bases unmatched to any gene: 8. The CDR3 totals 14 residues. DNA of the CDR3: TGTGCCAGCAGCCGAGGGTACAGGGGGGACGAGCAGTACTTC. It yields the protein CASSRGYRGDEQYF.

V gene TRBV5-1 combines with J gene TRBJ2-7; D gene uncertain. The germline CDR1 and CDR2 sequences are SGHRS and YFSETQ. The CDR3 consists of 14 residues. Trimming cost V 0 bases and J 3 bases, with 10 bases left between them. CDR3 DNA: TGCGCCAGCAGCTTGGCCATCAGAAACTACGAGCAGTACTTC. It translates to CASSLAIRNYEQYF.

The V call is TRBV30, the J call TRBJ2-1; 7 bases fit TRBD2. The trim removed 2 bases at V and 8 bases at J, leaving 15 bases unmatched. This CDR3 is 16 amino acids long. The germline V gene has CDR1 GTSNPN and CDR2 SVGIG (reference sequence). CDR3 nucleotides: TGTGCCTGGAGTCGGGGGGAGGGTCGGGGTCTAGATGAGCAGTTCTTC. It codes for CAWSRGEGRGLDEQFF.

A single count supports this clone. The gene calls are TRBV9 and TRBJ2-5, with D perhaps TRBD1 (6 bases). CDR1 is SGDLS and CDR2 is YYNGEE in the germline V gene. The CDR3 loop spans 16 amino acids. V was clipped by 0 bases and J by 5 bases, with 17 bases between them. The CDR3 sequence is CASSVGPQGRMETQYF. DNA of the CDR3: TGTGCCAGCAGCGTAGGCCCCCAGGGGCGAATGGAGACCCAGTACTTC.

This chain links TRBV29-1 with TRBJ2-2; a possible D gene is TRBD1 (5 bases). This CDR3 region has 13 residues. Germline CDR1 SQVTM, CDR2 ANQGSEA. Trimming pared 8 bases from V and 5 bases from J, leaving 15 bases between. This CDR3 reads CSSQGSGTGELFF. The DNA of the CDR3 is TGCAGCTCCCAGGGTTCAGGGACCGGGGAGCTGTTTTTT.

J is TRBJ2-1 and V is TRBV2; TRBD2 might be the D (5 bases). Germline V gene lookup returns CDR1 SNHLY and CDR2 FYNNEI. V was shortened by 5 bases and J by 5 bases, with 10 bases between the two germline ends. This CDR3 contains 13 residues. Here the CDR3 reads CASSIDYNNEQFF. The CDR3 nucleotides read TGTGCCAGCAGTATTGACTATAACAATGAGCAGTTCTTC.